The 19 T cell receptor beta chains reported below all come from one sample, sequenced in a study of blood T cell repertoires in COVID-19. Libraries were prepared by immunoSEQ multiplex PCR; TCRdb keeps only in-frame clonotypes and omits some of them. The data contain about 210,000 clones, roughly 86% of them singletons. Sample: peripheral blood. The origin of the receptors is a woman aged 50 to 65 with active or convalescent COVID-19.

The chain is built from TRBV27 and TRBJ2-2, with D maybe TRBD2 (7 bases). Germline assignment: CDR1 MNHEY and CDR2 SMNVEV (reference sequence). The CDR3 consists of 15 residues. The V end was cut by 2 bases, the J end by 6 bases, with 13 bases between. In nucleotides, the CDR3 is TGTGCCAGCAGTTTAACGGTCGGGGGGCCCGGGGAGCTGTTTTTT. Encoded protein: CASSLTVGGPGELFF.

This chain uses TRBV5-6 with TRBJ2-7; TRBD1 aligns across 7 bases. V dropped 5 bases and J dropped 0; count of bases not matched to a gene: 8. Germline V CDR1 and CDR2: SGHDT, YYEEEE. The CDR3 is made up of 15 amino acids. The CDR3 bases are TGTGCCAGCAGAGACACGGGGACAGCCTCCTACGAGCAGTACTTC. It codes for CASRDTGTASYEQYF.

The chain employs TRBV4-2 and TRBJ2-3, with 10 bases identical to TRBD2. This CDR3 region has 15 residues. Germline CDR1 and CDR2: LGHNA and YNFKEQ. V dropped 6 bases and J dropped 1; count of bases not matched to a gene: 4. The CDR3 here is CASSTGTSGTDTQYF. In DNA, the CDR3 is TGTGCCAGCAGTACTGGGACTAGCGGCACAGATACGCAGTATTTT.

The rearrangement links TRBV5-4 to TRBJ1-6; 8 nucleotides line up with TRBD1. The germline V gene encodes CDR1 SGHNT and CDR2 YYREEE (reference sequence). CDR3 size: 14 residues. The V segment lost 3 bases and the J segment 10 bases; nucleotides outside the gene matches: 6. CDR3 protein: CASSSTGEGSPLHF. CDR3 nucleotides: TGTGCCAGCAGCTCGACAGGGGAAGGGTCACCCCTCCACTTT.

The chain couples TRBV7-9 to TRBJ1-6, with D tentatively TRBD1 (5 bases). The CDR3 spans 14 residues. Germline lookup yields CDR1 SEHNR and CDR2 FQNEAQ (reference sequence). The V and J ends lost 3 bases and 7 bases respectively, with 10 bases between them. The CDR3 coding sequence is TGTGCCAGCAGCTTTCGGGGGGAGAATTCACCCCTCCACTTT. Encoded protein: CASSFRGENSPLHF.

This chain links TRBV11-2 with TRBJ2-5; 7 bases line up with TRBD1. The ends lost 5 bases at V and 2 bases at J; junction bases unmatched: 8. Germline loops: CDR1 SGHAT, CDR2 FQNNGV. The CDR3 is 15 amino acids. CDR3 DNA sequence: TGTGCCAGCAGCCCGGGACAGAAGACTCAAGAGACCCAGTACTTC. The encoded protein is CASSPGQKTQETQYF.

The chain employs TRBV25-1 and TRBJ1-1, with TRBD1 matching over 7 bases. The V segment lost 4 bases and the J segment 8 bases; nucleotides outside the gene matches: 10. There are 14 residues in the CDR3. CDR1 MGHDK and CDR2 SYGVNS come from the germline V gene. The CDR3 loop reads CASSGQGSQSEAFF. The DNA for the CDR3 is TGTGCCAGCAGTGGACAGGGATCGCAATCAGAAGCTTTCTTT.

This clone was seen once. This sequence joins TRBV2 and TRBJ1-2, with D maybe TRBD1 (6 bases). This CDR3 spans 13 amino acids. Deletions cut 7 bases from V and 7 bases from J, with 16 bases between. From germline, CDR1 is SNHLY and CDR2 FYNNEI. For the CDR3, the DNA is TGTGCCAGCATCGAAGGGGGGGTACGTGGCTACACCTTC. Its protein is CASIEGGVRGYTF.

The chain uses TRBV30 and TRBJ2-3; possible D gene TRBD2, 5 bases. The CDR3 spans 15 residues. Trimming pared 6 bases from V and 1 base from J, leaving 17 bases between. Germline V lookup: CDR1 GTSNPN, CDR2 SVGIG (reference sequence). The CDR3 DNA reads as TGTGCCTGCACAGCAGGCGCGGGCCGCACAGATACGCAGTATTTT. This translates into CACTAGAGRTDTQYF.

This clone is labeled as medium-sized. The chain uses TRBV6-5 and TRBJ2-7; maybe TRBD2 (5 bases). Per germline, CDR1 MNHEY and CDR2 SVGAGI. This CDR3 has 16 amino acids. The V gene lost 0 bases and the J gene lost 1 base, with 13 bases spanning the gap. CDR3 DNA sequence: TGTGCCAGCAGTTACTCGATATTGGGGAGTTCCTACGAGCAGTACTTC. It yields the protein CASSYSILGSSYEQYF.

CDR3 coding DNA: TGTGCCAGTAGATTAGGAGGGCCGGGGGAGACCCAGTACTTC. It specifies CASRLGGPGETQYF. The genes are TRBV19 and TRBJ2-5, with D maybe TRBD2 (6 bases). Trimming removed 6 bases at V and 5 bases at J, with 16 bases between. Germline V CDR1 and CDR2: LNHDA, SQIVND (reference sequence). This CDR3 spans 14 amino acids.

Concerning this clone: A read error may account for a junction end that differs from germline. This sequence joins TRBV24-1 and TRBJ2-2, with a possible D match to TRBD2 (5 bases). CDR3 length: 15 amino acids. Germline-derived CDR1 and CDR2 are KGHDR and SFDVKD. In DNA, the CDR3 is TGTGCCATCAGTGCCAATCTAGCACGCACCGGGGAGCTGTTTTTT. Amino acids: CAISANLARTGELFF.

V gene TRBV11-2 combines with J gene TRBJ1-4; D is ambiguous. CDR1 is SGHAT and CDR2 is FQNNGV in the germline V gene. CDR3 size: 15 residues. V lost 5 bases and J 7 bases, leaving 17 bases between the germline ends. The CDR3 here is CASSNLRTSGEKLFF. CDR3 nucleotide sequence: TGTGCCAGCAGCAACCTCCGGACTTCGGGTGAAAAACTGTTTTTT.

V and J are TRBV9 and TRBJ1-4, with D possibly matching TRBD1 (5 bases). The CDR3 contains 14 residues. Per germline, CDR1 SGDLS and CDR2 YYNGEE. The ends were cut back, 3 bases at V and 2 bases at J, with 8 bases in the middle. CDR3 DNA sequence: TGTGCCAGCAGCGCGGGGGGTACTAATGAAAAACTGTTTTTT. It yields the protein CASSAGGTNEKLFF. Combining the CDR3 with reference TRBV9 and TRBJ1-4 gives the whole variable domain DSGVTQTPKHLITATGQRVTLRCSPRSGDLSVYWYQQSLDQGLQFLIQYYNGEERAKGNILERFSAQQFPDLHSELNLSSLELGDSALYFCASSAGGTNEKLFFGSGTQLSVL.

V is TRBV5-1 and J is TRBJ2-2, with 10 nucleotides matching TRBD2. V lost 4 bases to trimming and J lost 7 bases; unmatched junction nucleotides: 7. The CDR3 contains 15 residues. Germline CDR1 and CDR2: SGHRS and YFSETQ. The CDR3 spells CASSPVTSGRGELFF. CDR3 DNA: TGCGCCAGCAGCCCGGTGACTAGCGGGCGCGGGGAGCTGTTTTTT.

This clone was observed a handful of times. This chain joins TRBV5-8 and TRBJ1-3; the D gene is possibly TRBD1 (5 bases). The CDR3 totals 14 residues. The germline CDR1 and CDR2 sequences are SGHTS and YDEGEE. The V gene lost 2 bases and the J gene lost 3 bases, with 9 bases spanning the gap. CDR3 protein: CASSFGTVGNTIYF. In DNA, the CDR3 is TGTGCCAGCAGCTTTGGGACTGTTGGAAACACCATATATTTT.

This clone was detected a few times. The rearrangement uses TRBV6-5 and TRBJ2-7, with 8 bases matching TRBD1. After removal of 6 bases from V and 0 bases from J, the junction contained 4 bases not matched to a gene. There are 14 residues in the CDR3. The germline V gene encodes CDR1 MNHEY and CDR2 SVGAGI. The CDR3 sequence: CASRGTGLSYEQYF. DNA of the CDR3: TGTGCCAGCAGGGGGACAGGACTCTCCTACGAGCAGTACTTC.

The chain links TRBV29-1 to TRBJ1-1, with D unresolved. The germline V and J ends were trimmed by 6 bases and 6 bases, with 11 bases remaining between them. Germline V gives CDR1 SQVTM, CDR2 ANQGSEA. This CDR3 is 11 amino acids long. CDR3 nucleotide sequence: TGCAGCGTCGGGTATAAGGCTGAAGCTTTCTTT. Residues: CSVGYKAEAFF. Complete variable domain (other parts from reference TRBV29-1 and TRBJ1-1): SAVISQKPSRDICQRGTSLTIQCQVDSQVTMMFWYRQQPGQSLTLIATANQGSEATYESGFVIDKFPISRPNLTFSTLTVSNMSPEDSSIYLCSVGYKAEAFFGQGTRLTVV.

This clone was seen only once. This sequence joins TRBV11-3 and TRBJ2-1; D is possibly TRBD1 (6 bases). CDR3 length: 13 amino acids. In germline, CDR1 is SGHNT, CDR2 YENEEA. With 5 bases removed from V and 2 bases from J, the gap between germline ends came to 7 bases. CDR3 region: CASSRTAYNEQFF. The CDR3 DNA reads as TGTGCCAGCAGCCGGACAGCCTACAATGAGCAGTTCTTC.